This passage covers 18 T cell receptor beta chains from one sample sequenced in a study of T cell responses to AZD1222 COVID-19 vaccine. Assay used: immunoSEQ multiplex PCR; TCRdb lists only in-frame clones, some missing. Altogether roughly 90,000 clones are present, approximately 89% being singletons, with the ten largest covering about 5.7%. The sample here was peripheral blood, taken 28 days after the second AZD1222 dose. The receptors originated from an adult who received the AZD1222 COVID-19 vaccine.

The chain links TRBV3-1 (or the pseudogene TRBV3-2) to TRBJ1-2; D gene ambiguous. The V gene lost 3 bases and the J gene lost 4 bases, with 12 bases spanning the gap. The CDR3 consists of 14 residues. The V gene's germline CDR1 is LGHDT and CDR2 YNNKEL (reference sequence). CDR3 bases: TGTGCCAGCAGCCAGACCCGGGTCCTCTATGGCTACACCTTC. Protein sequence: CASSQTRVLYGYTF.

As for this clone: At one end, the junction sequence differs from germline, possibly due to a read error. The gene calls are TRBV7-7 and TRBJ2-7, with 7 bases matching TRBD1. Germline V gene lookup returns CDR1 SSHAT and CDR2 FNYEAQ (reference sequence). The CDR3 length is 14 residues. The CDR3, as DNA: TGTGCTAGCAGCGCGATCGGTACAGGGGCCGAGCAGTACTTC. Protein product: CASSAIGTGAEQYF.

This clone was counted once. V and J are TRBV28 and TRBJ1-2; D remains ambiguous. CDR3 length equals 12 residues. In germline, CDR1 is MDHEN, CDR2 SYDVKM. V was shortened by 7 bases and J by 4 bases, with 10 bases between the two germline ends. This chain's CDR3 is CASTTGLYGYTF. The CDR3 DNA reads as TGTGCCAGCACTACCGGGCTCTATGGCTACACCTTC.

CDR3 in amino acids: CASSIVTGESTNEKLFF. CDR3 nucleotide sequence: TGTGCCAGTAGTATCGTCACAGGGGAGTCAACTAATGAAAAACTGTTTTTT. The J gene is TRBJ1-4, the V gene TRBV19; 7 bases line up with TRBD1. The CDR3 extends over 17 amino acids. J gave up 0 bases and V 3 bases, and 7 bases lay outside the gene matches. Per the germline V gene, CDR1 is LNHDA and CDR2 is SQIVND (reference sequence).

This sequence joins TRBV5-5 and TRBJ1-4; D is ambiguous. Germline V lookup: CDR1 SGHKS, CDR2 YYEKEE (reference sequence). Trimming shortened V by 4 bases and J by 0 bases, and 10 bases separated the two germline ends. This CDR3 has 15 residues. CDR3: CASSLYMATNEKLFF. In DNA, the CDR3 is TGTGCCAGCAGCCTGTACATGGCAACTAATGAAAAACTGTTTTTT.

The V gene is TRBV28, the J gene TRBJ1-4; D is unresolved. The CDR3 runs 13 residues. Per germline, CDR1 MDHEN and CDR2 SYDVKM. V was cut by 6 bases and J by 5 bases, with 10 bases left in between. The CDR3 nucleotides are TGTGCCAGCAGCCGCCTCGTCAATGAAAAACTGTTTTTT. It translates to CASSRLVNEKLFF.

V and J are TRBV3-1 (or the pseudogene TRBV3-2) and TRBJ2-3, with TRBD2 as a possible D gene (6 bases). The length of the CDR3 is 15 residues. Germline values: CDR1 LGHDT, CDR2 YNNKEL (reference sequence). Trimming took off 4 bases at V and 2 bases at J, with 13 bases between the two ends. CDR3 nucleotides: TGTGCCAGCAGCCCTTCGGGACTTAACACAGATACGCAGTATTTT. As protein: CASSPSGLNTDTQYF.

The CDR3 region has the DNA TGTGCCAGTAGTATTCAGGGGCAATTAGGTACAGATACGCAGTATTTT. It yields the protein CASSIQGQLGTDTQYF. The rearrangement joins TRBV19 to TRBJ2-3; D perhaps matches TRBD1 (6 bases). Trimming shortened V by 3 bases and J by 3 bases, and 16 bases separated the two germline ends. Germline lookup yields CDR1 LNHDA and CDR2 SQIVND (reference sequence). The CDR3 consists of 16 residues.

The chain uses TRBV7-2 and TRBJ1-1, with D tentatively TRBD1 (5 bases). V was trimmed by 7 bases and J by 0 bases, leaving 9 bases between them. Germline CDR1 and CDR2: SGHTA and FQGNSA. This CDR3 is 13 amino acids long. The CDR3 coding sequence is TGTGCCAGCAAGCGGGGGGTGAACACTGAAGCTTTCTTT. Translated: CASKRGVNTEAFF.

The genes are TRBV27 and TRBJ1-5, with 7 bases matching TRBD1. V was clipped by 5 bases and J by 3 bases; unmatched bases: 4. Germline V lookup: CDR1 MNHEY, CDR2 SMNVEV (reference sequence). The CDR3 contains 14 residues. This CDR3 reads CASSIRGVNQPQHF. The DNA for the CDR3 is TGTGCCAGCAGTATCAGGGGGGTCAATCAGCCCCAGCATTTT.

This sequence joins TRBV19 and TRBJ1-2; 10 bases are a match to TRBD1. Trimming cost V 5 bases and J 8 bases; bases outside gene matches: 8. Germline CDR1 LNHDA, CDR2 SQIVND (reference sequence). CDR3 length equals 14 residues. CDR3 in amino acids: CASSSSGTGDGYTF. The CDR3 DNA reads TGTGCCAGTAGTTCCTCAGGGACAGGGGACGGCTACACCTTC.

The CDR3 coding sequence is TGTGCCAGCAGTCCTCTAAAGAATGAGCAGTTCTTC. It is translated as CASSPLKNEQFF. The rearrangement uses TRBV28 and TRBJ2-1; unclear D gene. CDR1 is MDHEN and CDR2 is SYDVKM in the germline V gene. The CDR3 is 12 residues long. Trimming removed 5 bases at V and 7 bases at J, with 9 bases between.

This clone was detected once. The chain employs TRBV4-2 and TRBJ1-2, with 7 bases matching TRBD1. There are 19 residues in the CDR3. V lost 2 bases, J lost 0 bases, and 15 bases stayed unmatched. The germline gives CDR1 LGHNA, CDR2 YNFKEQ. The CDR3 region has the DNA TGTGCCAGCAGCCAACCGGGACAGTCGTTGGCACAAGCTAACTATGGCTACACCTTC. Protein sequence: CASSQPGQSLAQANYGYTF.

This clone was found a few times. V is TRBV4-3 and J is TRBJ1-1; 7 bases map to TRBD1. This CDR3 has 16 residues. V was pared by 2 bases and J by 2 bases, with 8 bases of the junction left unmatched. From germline, CDR1 is LGHNA and CDR2 YSLEER. The CDR3 region is CASSQPKGQENTEAFF. DNA of the CDR3: TGCGCCAGCAGCCAACCAAAAGGACAGGAAAACACTGAAGCTTTCTTT.

The chain is built from TRBV19 and TRBJ2-6; D unclear. CDR3 length: 13 residues. Germline lookup yields CDR1 LNHDA and CDR2 SQIVND (reference sequence). V shed 4 bases and J shed 2 bases, with 3 bases lying between them. The CDR3 protein is CASSSPGANVLTF. For the CDR3, the DNA is TGTGCCAGTAGTAGTCCTGGGGCCAACGTCCTGACTTTC.

This sequence joins TRBV29-1 and TRBJ2-3; the D call may be TRBD1 or TRBD2 (5 bases each). Trimming shortened V by 3 bases and J by 0 bases, and 10 bases separated the two germline ends. The CDR3 contains 14 residues. The germline CDR1 and CDR2 sequences are SQVTM and ANQGSEA. The CDR3 region is CSVDYGASTDTQYF. DNA for the CDR3: TGCAGCGTTGACTACGGGGCGAGCACAGATACGCAGTATTTT.

The V and J genes are TRBV25-1 and TRBJ2-1; the match to TRBD2 covers 10 bases. The trim removed 8 bases at V and 1 base at J, leaving 2 bases unmatched. The CDR3 loop spans 14 amino acids. CDR1 MGHDK and CDR2 SYGVNS come from the germline V gene. In DNA, the CDR3 is TGTGCCAGCGAGACTAGCGGGTCCTACAATGAGCAGTTCTTC. Residues: CASETSGSYNEQFF.

The V call is TRBV18, the J call TRBJ1-4, with D possibly being TRBD1 (6 bases). Trimming cost V 5 bases and J 2 bases, with 15 bases left between them. The CDR3 runs to 16 residues. The germline V gene has CDR1 KGHSH and CDR2 LQKENI. CDR3 protein: CASSAAQGTTNEKLFF. CDR3 nucleotides: TGTGCCAGCTCAGCTGCCCAGGGGACGACTAATGAAAAACTGTTTTTT.